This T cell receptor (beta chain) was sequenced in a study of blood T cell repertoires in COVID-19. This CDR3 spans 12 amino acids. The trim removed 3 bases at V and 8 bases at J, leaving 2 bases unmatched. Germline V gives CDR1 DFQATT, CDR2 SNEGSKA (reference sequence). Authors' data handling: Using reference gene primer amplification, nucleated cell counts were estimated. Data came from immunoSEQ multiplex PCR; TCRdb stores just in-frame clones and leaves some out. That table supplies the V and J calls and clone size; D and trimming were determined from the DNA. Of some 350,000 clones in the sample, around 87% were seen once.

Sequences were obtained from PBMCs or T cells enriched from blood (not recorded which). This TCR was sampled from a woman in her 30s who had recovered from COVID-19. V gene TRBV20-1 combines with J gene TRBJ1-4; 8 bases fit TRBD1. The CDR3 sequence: CSASAGGEKLFF. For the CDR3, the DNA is TGCAGTGCTAGTGCAGGGGGCGAAAAACTGTTTTTT.